A selection of T cell receptor beta chains follows, all from one sample in a study of blood T cell repertoires in COVID-19. Generated by immunoSEQ multiplex PCR, the TCRdb table keeps only in-frame clones and is missing some. The repertoire holds roughly 130,000 clones, with less than 85% as singletons. Source material: peripheral blood. The receptors come from an older woman with acute or convalescent COVID-19. Both conserved end residues are part of each CDR3. The order of the fields is clone size, J gene, D gene, V gene, CDR3 DNA, CDR3 protein. A D gene is named only where the DNA matches it firmly. A clone size is listed for some rows: how often the clone was seen (once, few, many), or a class if it is expanded.

clone size: NA; J gene: TRBJ2-7; D gene: NA; V gene: TRBV27; CDR3 DNA: TGTGCCAGCGGGAGGATACCGGATCCCCCCTACGAGCAGTACTTC; CDR3 protein: CASGRIPDPPYEQYF
clone size: NA; J gene: TRBJ1-6; D gene: NA; V gene: TRBV7-2; CDR3 DNA: TGTGCCAGCAGCCCACCCACAGGGAGCCTTGATAATTCACCCCTCCACTTT; CDR3 protein: CASSPPTGSLDNSPLHF
clone size: NA; J gene: TRBJ2-7; D gene: TRBD1; V gene: TRBV14; CDR3 DNA: TGTGCCAGCAGCCTACAGGGGTACGAGCAGTACTTC; CDR3 protein: CASSLQGYEQYF
clone size: once; J gene: TRBJ2-5; D gene: NA; V gene: TRBV6-5; CDR3 DNA: TGTGCCACCCATTCCGGACTTATGGAGACCCAGTACTTC; CDR3 protein: CATHSGLMETQYF
clone size: NA; J gene: TRBJ2-5; D gene: TRBD2; V gene: TRBV27; CDR3 DNA: TGTGCCGCGGGGGAAGAGACCCAGTACTTC; CDR3 protein: CAAGEETQYF
clone size: NA; J gene: TRBJ1-2; D gene: NA; V gene: TRBV7-2; CDR3 DNA: TGTGCCAGCAGCTTAGTAGCGGGAAACAACTATGGCTACACCTTC; CDR3 protein: CASSLVAGNNYGYTF
clone size: NA; J gene: TRBJ1-2; D gene: TRBD1; V gene: TRBV19; CDR3 DNA: TGTGCCAGTAGTCCCACAGGGGATCCCTATGGCTACACCTTC; CDR3 protein: CASSPTGDPYGYTF
clone size: NA; J gene: TRBJ1-3; D gene: TRBD1; V gene: TRBV11-2; CDR3 DNA: TGTGCCAGCAGCCCCCACGGGCAGGGGGCGGACACCATATATTTT; CDR3 protein: CASSPHGQGADTIYF
clone size: NA; J gene: TRBJ2-4; D gene: TRBD2; V gene: TRBV2; CDR3 DNA: TGTGCCAGCAGTATACCCGGGGCGGGGGATGAAAACATTCAGTACTTC; CDR3 protein: CASSIPGAGDENIQYF
clone size: few; J gene: TRBJ1-5; D gene: NA; V gene: TRBV19; CDR3 DNA: TGTGCCAGTACTCCGGTCGGGGGAATCAATCAGCCCCAGCATTTT; CDR3 protein: CASTPVGGINQPQHF
clone size: NA; J gene: TRBJ2-1; D gene: NA; V gene: TRBV5-1; CDR3 DNA: TGCGCCAGCAGCCCCGGTAGCTCCTACAATGAGCAGTTCTTC; CDR3 protein: CASSPGSSYNEQFF
clone size: NA; J gene: TRBJ1-4; D gene: TRBD1; V gene: TRBV2; CDR3 DNA: TGTGCCAGCACAGGACAGGGACTTGAAAAACTGTTTTTT; CDR3 protein: CASTGQGLEKLFF
clone size: NA; J gene: TRBJ2-5; D gene: TRBD1; V gene: TRBV28; CDR3 DNA: TGTGCCAGCAGTTCCGCGGACAGGGGAGAGACCCAGTACTTC; CDR3 protein: CASSSADRGETQYF
clone size: once; J gene: TRBJ2-3; D gene: NA; V gene: TRBV6-6; CDR3 DNA: TGTGCCAGCAACCGAGGTAGTACAGATACGCAGTATTTT; CDR3 protein: CASNRGSTDTQYF
clone size: NA; J gene: TRBJ2-3; D gene: NA; V gene: TRBV5-1; CDR3 DNA: TGCGCCAGCAGCTTTGGAGGCAGCACAGATACGCAGTATTTT; CDR3 protein: CASSFGGSTDTQYF